Below are 12 T cell receptor beta chains sequenced from a single sample in a study of early T cells in non-severe SARS-CoV-2 infection. TCRdb ran MiXCR on the 5' RACE reads and lists one entry per CDR3 protein. The top ten clones hold about 2.4% of a sample with roughly 53,000 distinct CDR3 sequences, 10% to 15% of them seen once. The starting material was whole blood, obtained at baseline. All receptors derive from an adult who was a healthcare worker with PCR-confirmed SARS-CoV-2 infection or an uninfected control (not recorded which).

The V gene is TRBV9, the J gene TRBJ2-3; D is unresolved. In germline, CDR1 is SGDLS, CDR2 YYNGEE. There are 14 residues in the CDR3. V gave up 4 bases and J gave up 4 bases, with 13 bases separating them. CDR3 DNA sequence: TGTGCCAGCAGCATAGGTCAGACCGCAGATACGCAGTATTTT. Its protein product is CASSIGQTADTQYF.

This clonotype was counted between two and nine times. This chain links TRBV6-1 with TRBJ1-5; no definite D call. Trimming cost V 7 bases and J 7 bases, with 14 bases left between them. The CDR3 has 13 amino acids. The germline CDR1 and CDR2 sequences are MNHNS and SASEGT. The CDR3 spells CASNQAEEQPQHF. DNA for the CDR3: TGTGCCAGCAATCAGGCGGAGGAACAGCCCCAGCATTTT.

The CDR3 DNA reads as TGTGCCACCAGTGTGGCCCAAAATATCAATGAGCAGTTCTTC. Its protein product is CATSVAQNINEQFF. The J gene is TRBJ2-1, the V gene TRBV24-1; D is uncertain. Germline CDR1 and CDR2: KGHDR and SFDVKD. The V end was cut by 5 bases, the J end by 6 bases, with 13 bases between. CDR3 length equals 14 residues.

This clonotype came up a few times. DNA for the CDR3: TGTGCCAGCAGTCGACTCGACAGCTCCTACGAGCAGTACTTC. Protein product: CASSRLDSSYEQYF. This rearrangement joins TRBV27 to TRBJ2-7; D is possibly TRBD1 (5 bases). Germline CDR1 is MNHEY and CDR2 is SMNVEV (reference sequence). V lost 5 bases and J lost 0, with 11 bases in between. This CDR3 has 14 amino acids.

The rearrangement links TRBV9 to TRBJ1-2, with D possibly TRBD1 on 5 matching bases. CDR3 length: 12 amino acids. V lost 7 bases, J lost 2 bases, and 9 bases lay in between. The germline gives CDR1 SGDLS, CDR2 YYNGEE. The chain's CDR3 is CASSGDNYGYTF. The CDR3, as DNA: TGTGCCAGCTCCGGGGACAACTATGGCTACACCTTC.

The V call is TRBV4-2, the J call TRBJ2-2; D gene ambiguous. The CDR3 is 14 residues long. The germline CDR1 and CDR2 sequences are LGHNA and YNFKEQ. V lost 1 base to trimming and J lost 8 bases, with 11 bases between them. The CDR3 DNA reads TGTGCCAGCAGCCAAGGAACATTTGATGGGGAGCTGTTTTTT. Translating it yields CASSQGTFDGELFF.

There are a few counts of this clonotype. V usage is TRBV24-1 and J usage is TRBJ1-5; D unresolved. Germline CDR1 and CDR2: KGHDR and SFDVKD. Trimming took 4 bases from V and 3 from J, leaving 12 bases between them. There are 15 residues in the CDR3. CDR3 sequence (DNA): TGTGCCACCAGTGACGTATCCAGTCCCAATCAGCCCCAGCATTTT. As protein: CATSDVSSPNQPQHF.

At least ten counts were recorded for this clonotype. This chain links TRBV18 with TRBJ2-1; 13 nucleotides align to TRBD2. The V gene end was trimmed by 3 bases and the J gene end by 8 bases; junction bases not matched to a gene: 10. The CDR3 extends over 17 amino acids. Germline CDR1 KGHSH, CDR2 LQKENI. The CDR3 nucleotides are TGTGCCAGCTCACCGATGGCAACTAGCGGGAGGGGCTATGAGCAGTTCTTC. It encodes CASSPMATSGRGYEQFF.

This clonotype appeared many times. The junction departs from germline at one end; a sequencing error may be responsible. The CDR3 DNA sequence: TGTGCCAGCAGCTTGCTAGCGGGAGGGTACAGTGAGCAGTTCTTC. Amino acid sequence: CASSLLAGGYSEQFF. The J gene is TRBJ2-1, the V gene TRBV5-6, with 12 positions matching TRBD2. This CDR3 is built from 15 residues. Germline CDR1 reads SGHDT; CDR2 reads YYEEEE.

The sample holds many counts of this clonotype. The chain couples TRBV7-6 to TRBJ1-2; D is ambiguous. Germline CDR1 and CDR2: SGHVS and FNYEAQ. Trimming left V 1 base short and J 9 bases short, with 18 bases between. This CDR3 has 15 residues. The CDR3, as DNA: TGTGCCAGCAGCTTAGGGACGCACCCATACGATAGCTACACCTTC. It yields the protein CASSLGTHPYDSYTF.

This clonotype is medium-sized within its sample. V gene TRBV6-4 combines with J gene TRBJ1-2; TRBD1 matches 8 bases. Germline CDR1 and CDR2: MRHNA and SNTAGT. Germline trimming cut 6 bases from V and 7 bases from J; bases unmatched to any gene: 10. The CDR3 has 14 amino acids. CDR3 amino acids: CASRTGDEGSGYTF. Here the CDR3 DNA reads TGTGCCAGCAGGACAGGGGATGAGGGCTCTGGCTACACCTTC.

This clonotype is judged medium-sized. The chain employs TRBV7-2 and TRBJ2-3, with D possibly TRBD2 on 5 matching bases. This CDR3 has 15 amino acids. V gave up 1 base and J gave up 9 bases, with 17 bases separating them. CDR1 is SGHTA and CDR2 is FQGNSA in the germline V gene. CDR3 sequence: CASSLERLVSKTQYF. CDR3 bases: TGTGCCAGCAGCTTAGAGCGGCTAGTCAGTAAGACGCAGTATTTT.